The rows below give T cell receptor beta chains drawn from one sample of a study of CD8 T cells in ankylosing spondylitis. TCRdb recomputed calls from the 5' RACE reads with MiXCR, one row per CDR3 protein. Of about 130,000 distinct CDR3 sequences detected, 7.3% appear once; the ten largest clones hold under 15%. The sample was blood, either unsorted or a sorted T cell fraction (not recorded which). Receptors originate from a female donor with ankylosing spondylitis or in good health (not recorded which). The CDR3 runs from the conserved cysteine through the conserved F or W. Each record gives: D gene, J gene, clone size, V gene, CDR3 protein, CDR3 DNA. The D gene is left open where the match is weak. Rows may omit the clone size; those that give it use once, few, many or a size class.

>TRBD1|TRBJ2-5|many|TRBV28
CASTGTGETQYF
TGTGCCAGCACCGGGACAGGGGAGACCCAGTACTTC
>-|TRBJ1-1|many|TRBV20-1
CSARPTVNTEAFF
TGCAGTGCTAGACCCACGGTGAACACTGAAGCTTTCTTT
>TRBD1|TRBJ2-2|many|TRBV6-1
CASRPGQVSGELFF
TGTGCCAGCAGGCCCGGACAGGTCTCCGGGGAGCTGTTTTTT
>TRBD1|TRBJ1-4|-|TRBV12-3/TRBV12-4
CASSLDRDRGEKLFF
TGTGCCAGCAGTTTAGACCGGGACAGGGGTGAAAAACTGTTTTTT
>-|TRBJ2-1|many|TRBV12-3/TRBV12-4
CASSLIVWGGRDNEQFF
TGTGCCAGCAGTTTAATAGTGTGGGGGGGGCGGGACAATGAGCAGTTCTTC
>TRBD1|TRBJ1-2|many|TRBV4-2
CASSQVQDREVGYTF
TGTGCCAGCAGCCAAGTCCAGGACAGGGAGGTTGGCTACACCTTC
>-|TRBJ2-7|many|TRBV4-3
CASSQVRAAPYEQYF
TGCGCCAGCAGCCAAGTCAGGGCCGCGCCCTACGAGCAGTACTTC
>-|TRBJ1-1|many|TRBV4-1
CASSQYFPRTGTNTEAFF
TGCGCCAGCAGCCAATATTTCCCCCGTACAGGGACGAACACTGAAGCTTTCTTT
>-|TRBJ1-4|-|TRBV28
CASGRASEAEKLFF
TGTGCCAGCGGGAGGGCCTCTGAGGCTGAAAAACTGTTTTTT
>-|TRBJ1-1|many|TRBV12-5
CASAPGLLNTEAFF
TGTGCTAGTGCCCCGGGACTTTTGAACACTGAAGCTTTCTTT
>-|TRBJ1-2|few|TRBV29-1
CSVAAFLTNYGYTF
TGCAGCGTTGCGGCGTTCCTGACTAACTATGGCTACACCTTC
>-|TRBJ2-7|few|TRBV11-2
CASSLDSTAFGEQYF
TGTGCCAGCAGCTTAGATTCGACAGCCTTCGGCGAGCAGTACTTC
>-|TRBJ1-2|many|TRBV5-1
CASSPVDPLLYGYTF
TGCGCCAGCAGCCCGGTCGACCCATTGCTATATGGCTACACCTTC
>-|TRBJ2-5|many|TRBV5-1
CASSLGFGQETQYF
TGCGCCAGCAGCTTGGGTTTCGGTCAAGAGACCCAGTACTTC
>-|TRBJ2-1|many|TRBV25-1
CASSQLGRNTVNEQFF
TGTGCCAGCAGCCAACTAGGACGCAATACAGTCAATGAGCAGTTCTTC
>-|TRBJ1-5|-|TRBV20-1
CSASAEAKGYQPQHF
TGCAGTGCTAGCGCGGAGGCTAAGGGATATCAGCCCCAGCATTTT
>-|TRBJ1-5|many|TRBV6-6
CASRRGGNQPQHF
TGTGCCAGCAGGAGGGGGGGAAATCAGCCCCAGCATTTT
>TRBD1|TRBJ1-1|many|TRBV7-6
CASSRDRAATEAFF
TGTGCCAGCAGTCGCGACAGGGCGGCCACTGAAGCTTTCTTT
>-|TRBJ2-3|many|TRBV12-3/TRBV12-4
CASSSPVLASTDTQYF
TGTGCCAGCAGTAGCCCGGTTCTCGCTAGCACAGATACGCAGTATTTT
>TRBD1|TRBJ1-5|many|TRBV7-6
CASSPGTGTIWSNQPQHF
TGTGCCAGCAGCCCCGGGACAGGGACGATTTGGAGCAATCAGCCCCAGCATTTT
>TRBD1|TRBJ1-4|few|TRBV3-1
CASCQGNRQGVDEKLFF
TGTGCCTCCTGCCAAGGCAACCGACAGGGGGTCGATGAAAAACTGTTTTTT
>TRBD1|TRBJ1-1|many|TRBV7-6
CASSPDRDFGTEAFF
TGTGCCAGCAGCCCTGACAGGGACTTTGGCACTGAAGCTTTCTTT
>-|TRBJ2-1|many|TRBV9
CASSVALGYNEQFF
TGTGCCAGCAGCGTAGCTCTCGGTTACAATGAGCAGTTCTTC
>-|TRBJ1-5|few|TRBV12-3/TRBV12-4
CASSFPGDNQPQHF
TGTGCCAGCAGTTTCCCAGGGGACAATCAGCCCCAGCATTTT
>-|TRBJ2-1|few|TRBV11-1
CASSQGLWRDDSYNEQFF
TGTGCCAGCAGCCAAGGACTATGGCGGGATGACTCCTACAATGAGCAGTTCTTC
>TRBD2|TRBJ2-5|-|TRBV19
CASKVAGGQETQYF
TGTGCCAGTAAGGTAGCGGGGGGCCAAGAGACCCAGTACTTC
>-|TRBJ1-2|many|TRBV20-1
CSAAQGPIYGYTF
TGCAGTGCTGCCCAGGGGCCGATCTATGGCTACACCTTC
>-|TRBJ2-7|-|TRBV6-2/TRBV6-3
CASSSTGLASYEQYF
TGTGCCAGCTCTTCAACTGGCCTAGCGTCGTACGAGCAGTACTTC
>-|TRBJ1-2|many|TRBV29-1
CSVVGGNYGYTF
TGCAGCGTGGTAGGGGGGAACTATGGCTACACCTTC
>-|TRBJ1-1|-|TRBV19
CASRSGVTEAYF
TGTGCCAGTAGATCTGGCGTCACTGAAGCTTACTTT
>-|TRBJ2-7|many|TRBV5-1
CASSFRAGNEQYF
TGCGCCAGCAGCTTCAGAGCAGGTAACGAGCAGTACTTC
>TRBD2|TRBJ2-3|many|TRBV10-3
CAIRSSGGFVTDTQYF
TGTGCCATCAGATCGAGCGGGGGGTTTGTCACAGATACGCAGTATTTT
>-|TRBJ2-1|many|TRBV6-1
CASRGAGGASYNEQFF
TGTGCCAGCCGGGGGGCAGGGGGCGCATCCTACAATGAGCAGTTCTTC
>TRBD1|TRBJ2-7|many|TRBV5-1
CASSETGAIREQYF
TGCGCCAGCAGCGAGACAGGGGCGATACGCGAGCAGTACTTC
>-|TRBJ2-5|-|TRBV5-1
CASRPGGQQQETQYF
TGCGCCAGCAGACCGGGCGGACAGCAACAAGAGACCCAGTACTTC
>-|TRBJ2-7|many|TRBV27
CASKGENPGPYEQYF
TGTGCCAGCAAGGGCGAAAACCCAGGTCCGTACGAGCAGTACTTC
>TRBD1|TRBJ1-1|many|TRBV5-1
CASSLARTGGEVNTEAFF
TGCGCCAGCAGCTTGGCCCGGACAGGGGGCGAGGTGAACACTGAAGCTTTCTTT
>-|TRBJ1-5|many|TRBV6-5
CASSSSDDQPQHF
TGTGCCAGCAGTTCCTCGGACGATCAGCCCCAGCATTTT
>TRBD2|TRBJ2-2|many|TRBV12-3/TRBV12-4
CASRLAGGIGELFF
TGTGCCAGCAGACTAGCGGGGGGGATCGGGGAGCTGTTTTTT
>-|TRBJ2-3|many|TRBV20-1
CSARVATGVADTQYF
TGCAGTGCTAGAGTCGCGACGGGGGTGGCAGATACGCAGTATTTT
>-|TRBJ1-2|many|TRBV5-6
CASSLTYYGYTF
TGTGCCAGCAGCTTAACTTACTATGGCTACACCTTC
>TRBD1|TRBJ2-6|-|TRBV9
CASSVETGGSSGANVLTF
TGTGCCAGCAGCGTAGAGACAGGGGGAAGCTCTGGGGCCAACGTCCTGACTTTC
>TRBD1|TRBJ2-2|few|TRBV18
CASSTGDTGELFF
TGTGCCAGCTCGACAGGGGACACCGGGGAGCTGTTTTTT
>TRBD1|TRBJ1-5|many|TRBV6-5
CASSLDRVLSQPQHF
TGTGCCAGCAGTTTAGACAGGGTGTTAAGCCAGCCCCAGCATTTT
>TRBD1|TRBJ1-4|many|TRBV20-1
CSAYAGTVNEKLFF
TGCAGTGCATATGCCGGGACAGTGAATGAAAAACTGTTTTTT
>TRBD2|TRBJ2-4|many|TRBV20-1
CSARATSGGAKNIQYF
TGCAGTGCTAGAGCAACTAGCGGGGGAGCCAAAAACATTCAGTACTTC
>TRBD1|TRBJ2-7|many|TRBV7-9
CASSTGGAFYEQYF
TGTGCCAGCAGCACAGGGGGCGCGTTCTACGAGCAGTACTTC
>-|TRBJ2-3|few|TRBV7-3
CASSSETDTQYF
TGTGCCAGCAGCTCAGAGACAGATACGCAGTATTTT
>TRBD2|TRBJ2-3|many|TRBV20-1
CSASGGSTDTQYF
TGCAGTGCTAGCGGGGGGAGCACAGATACGCAGTATTTT
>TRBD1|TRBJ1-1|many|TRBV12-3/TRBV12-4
CASSLPRTGLNTEAFF
TGTGCCAGCAGTTTACCGAGGACAGGGCTAAACACTGAAGCTTTCTTT
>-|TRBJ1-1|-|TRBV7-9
CASSLSGSLNTEAFF
TGTGCCAGCAGCTTATCAGGGTCCCTGAACACTGAAGCTTTCTTT
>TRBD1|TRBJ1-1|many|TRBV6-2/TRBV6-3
CASSYSGQGNEAFF
TGTGCCAGCAGTTACTCAGGACAGGGGAATGAAGCTTTCTTT